Given below is one T cell receptor (beta chain) in context. Its specificity is unknown. The CDR3 is 18 amino acids. V shed 2 bases, J shed 1 base, and the junction held 11 bases outside the gene matches. The germline CDR1 and CDR2 sequences are LGHNA and YSLEER. The data were obtained in a study of T cells in Graves' hyperthyroidism and ophthalmopathy. Study-wide results and limits: Stable hyperthyroidism was told apart from ophthalmopathy by a model built on 13 V-J features.

The source material, RNA transcripts, was used to amplify TCR beta CDR3 regions. With the HTBI primer set, the TCR CDR3 went through a first round of RT-PCR. One entry per CDR3 protein results from TCRdb running MiXCR on the multiplex PCR reads. The repertoire consists of over 650,000 distinct CDR3 sequences, with around 17% occurring once and the leading ten covering roughly 8%. Sequences were obtained from blood. The chain uses TRBV4-3 and TRBJ2-3; TRBD2 agrees at 8 bases. This receptor was obtained from a young man with Graves' hyperthyroidism. The CDR3 here is CASSQYPGGGQGTDTQYF. In nucleotides, the CDR3 is TGCGCCAGCAGCCAATACCCCGGGGGGGGGCAGGGCACAGATACGCAGTATTTT.